The entry that follows covers one TCR beta chain sequence. CDR3 length: 13 amino acids. The ends were cut back, 4 bases at V and 3 bases at J, with 8 bases in the middle. In germline, CDR1 is MRHNA, CDR2 SNTAGT. The data derive from a study of T cell responses to AZD1222 COVID-19 vaccine. Generated by immunoSEQ multiplex PCR, the TCRdb table keeps only in-frame clones and is missing some. The sample has about 170,000 clones; around 88% are singletons. Sequences were derived from peripheral blood, sampled 28 days after the second AZD1222 dose. This sequence was found in an adult who received the AZD1222 COVID-19 vaccine. The chain couples TRBV6-4 to TRBJ2-3; D is uncertain. This CDR3 is CASSVGSTDTQYF. In nucleotides, the CDR3 is TGTGCCAGCAGTGTGGGCAGTACAGATACGCAGTATTTT.